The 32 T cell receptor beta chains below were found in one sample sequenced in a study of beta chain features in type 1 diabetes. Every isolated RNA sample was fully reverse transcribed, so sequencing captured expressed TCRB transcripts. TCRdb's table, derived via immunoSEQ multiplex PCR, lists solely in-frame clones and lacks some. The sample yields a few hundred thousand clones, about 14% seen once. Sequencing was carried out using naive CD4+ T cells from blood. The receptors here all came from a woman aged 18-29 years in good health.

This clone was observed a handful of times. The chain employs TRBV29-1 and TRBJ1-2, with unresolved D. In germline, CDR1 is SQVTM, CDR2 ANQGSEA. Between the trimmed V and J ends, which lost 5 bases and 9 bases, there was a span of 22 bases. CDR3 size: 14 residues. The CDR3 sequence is CSVRESPGESRYTF. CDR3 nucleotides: TGCAGCGTTAGGGAGTCCCCGGGAGAAAGCCGCTACACCTTC.

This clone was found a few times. DNA of the CDR3: TGCAGCGTACTGAGGGTAGCGGGAGGCCCGAACACCGGGGAGCTGTTTTTT. Residues: CSVLRVAGGPNTGELFF. The V and J genes are TRBV29-1 and TRBJ2-2, with 10 bases aligning to TRBD2. This CDR3 contains 17 residues. In germline, CDR1 is SQVTM, CDR2 ANQGSEA. With 6 bases clipped from V and 0 bases from J, the junction kept 10 bases outside the gene matches.

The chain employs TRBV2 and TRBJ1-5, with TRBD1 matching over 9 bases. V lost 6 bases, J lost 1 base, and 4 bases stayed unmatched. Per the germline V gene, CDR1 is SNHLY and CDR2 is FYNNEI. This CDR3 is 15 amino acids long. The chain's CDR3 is CASSVGTGSNQPQHF. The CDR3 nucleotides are TGTGCCAGCAGCGTCGGGACAGGGAGCAATCAGCCCCAGCATTTT.

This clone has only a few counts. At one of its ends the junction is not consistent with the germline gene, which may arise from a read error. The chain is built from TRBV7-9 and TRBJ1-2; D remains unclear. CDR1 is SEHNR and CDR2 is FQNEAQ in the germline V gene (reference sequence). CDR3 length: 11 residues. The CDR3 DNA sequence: TGTGCCAGCAGCTTAGAACGGGGTTTCTCCTTC. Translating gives CASSLERGFSF.

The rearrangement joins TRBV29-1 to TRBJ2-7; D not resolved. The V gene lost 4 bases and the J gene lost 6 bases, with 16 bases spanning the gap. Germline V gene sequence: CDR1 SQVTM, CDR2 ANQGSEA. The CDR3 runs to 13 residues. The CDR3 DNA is TGCAGCGTTGGCGGCCCGGCCCTCCCCGAGCAGTACTTC. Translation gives CSVGGPALPEQYF.

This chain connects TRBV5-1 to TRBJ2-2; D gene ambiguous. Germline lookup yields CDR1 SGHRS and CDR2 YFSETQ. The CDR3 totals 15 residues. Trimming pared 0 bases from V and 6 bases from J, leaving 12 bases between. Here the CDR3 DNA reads TGCGCCAGCAGCTTGGGACGGGTAACGGCCGGGGAGCTGTTTTTT. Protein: CASSLGRVTAGELFF.

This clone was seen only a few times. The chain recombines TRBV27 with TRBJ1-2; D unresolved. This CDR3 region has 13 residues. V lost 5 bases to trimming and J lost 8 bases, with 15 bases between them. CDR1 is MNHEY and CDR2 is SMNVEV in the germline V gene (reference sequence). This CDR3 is CASSEGGIAGYTF. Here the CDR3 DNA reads TGTGCCAGCAGTGAAGGCGGGATAGCAGGCTACACCTTC.

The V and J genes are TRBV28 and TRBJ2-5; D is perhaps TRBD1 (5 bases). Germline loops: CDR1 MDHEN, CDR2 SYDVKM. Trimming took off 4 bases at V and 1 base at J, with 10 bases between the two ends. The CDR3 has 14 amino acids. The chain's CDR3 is CASSSGQGQETQYF. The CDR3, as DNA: TGTGCCAGCAGTTCCGGACAAGGCCAAGAGACCCAGTACTTC.

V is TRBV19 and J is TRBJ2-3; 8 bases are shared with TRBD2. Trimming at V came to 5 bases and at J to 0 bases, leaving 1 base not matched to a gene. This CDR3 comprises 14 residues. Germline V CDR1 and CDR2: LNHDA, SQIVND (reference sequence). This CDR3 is CASSGGRSTDTQYF. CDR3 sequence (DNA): TGTGCCAGTAGTGGCGGGAGGAGCACAGATACGCAGTATTTT.

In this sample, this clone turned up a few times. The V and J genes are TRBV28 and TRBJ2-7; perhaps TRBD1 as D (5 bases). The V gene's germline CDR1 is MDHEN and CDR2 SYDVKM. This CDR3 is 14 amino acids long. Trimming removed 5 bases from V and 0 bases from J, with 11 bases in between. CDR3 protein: CASSVSRGSYEQYF. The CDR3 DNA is TGTGCCAGCAGTGTCTCTAGGGGCTCCTACGAGCAGTACTTC. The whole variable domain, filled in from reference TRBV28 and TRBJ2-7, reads DVKVTQSSRYLVKRTGEKVFLECVQDMDHENMFWYRQDPGLGLRLIYFSYDVKMKEKGDIPEGYSVSREKKERFSLILESASTNQTSMYLCASSVSRGSYEQYFGPGTRLTVT.

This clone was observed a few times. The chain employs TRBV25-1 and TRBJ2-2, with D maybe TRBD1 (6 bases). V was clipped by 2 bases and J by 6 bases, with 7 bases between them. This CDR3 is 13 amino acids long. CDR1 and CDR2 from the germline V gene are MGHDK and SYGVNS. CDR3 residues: CASSEQGPGELFF. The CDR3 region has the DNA TGTGCCAGCAGTGAACAGGGGCCCGGGGAGCTGTTTTTT.

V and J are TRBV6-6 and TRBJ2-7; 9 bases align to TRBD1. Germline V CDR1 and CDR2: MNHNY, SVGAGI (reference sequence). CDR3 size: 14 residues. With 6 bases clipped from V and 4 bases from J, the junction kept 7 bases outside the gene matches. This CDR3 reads CASSTGTGPYEQYF. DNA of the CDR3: TGTGCCAGCAGCACCGGGACAGGGCCATACGAGCAGTACTTC.

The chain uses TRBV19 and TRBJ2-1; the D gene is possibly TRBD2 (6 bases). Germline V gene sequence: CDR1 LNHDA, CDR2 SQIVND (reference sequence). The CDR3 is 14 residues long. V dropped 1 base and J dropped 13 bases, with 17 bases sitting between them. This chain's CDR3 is CASSIGQRAGFQFF. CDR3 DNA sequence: TGTGCCAGTAGTATAGGACAGCGGGCAGGGTTTCAGTTCTTC.

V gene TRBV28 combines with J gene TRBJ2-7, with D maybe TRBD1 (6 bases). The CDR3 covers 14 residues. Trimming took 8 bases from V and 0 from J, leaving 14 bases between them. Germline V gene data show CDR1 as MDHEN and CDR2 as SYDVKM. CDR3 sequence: CASHTGHYSYEQYF. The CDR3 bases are TGTGCCAGCCATACAGGGCATTACTCCTACGAGCAGTACTTC.

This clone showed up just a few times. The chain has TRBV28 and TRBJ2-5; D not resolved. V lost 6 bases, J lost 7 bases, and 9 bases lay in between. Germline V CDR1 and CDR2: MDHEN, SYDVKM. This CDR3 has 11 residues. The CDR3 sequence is CASSLARTQYF. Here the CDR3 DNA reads TGTGCCAGCAGCCTCGCTAGGACCCAGTACTTC.

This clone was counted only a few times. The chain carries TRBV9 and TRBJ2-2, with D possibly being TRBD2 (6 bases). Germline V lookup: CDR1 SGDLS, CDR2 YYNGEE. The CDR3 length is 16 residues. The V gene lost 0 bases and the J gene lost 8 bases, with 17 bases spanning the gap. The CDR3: CASSVGTSPLGGELFF. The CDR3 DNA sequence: TGTGCCAGCAGCGTAGGCACTAGCCCACTCGGAGGGGAGCTGTTTTTT.

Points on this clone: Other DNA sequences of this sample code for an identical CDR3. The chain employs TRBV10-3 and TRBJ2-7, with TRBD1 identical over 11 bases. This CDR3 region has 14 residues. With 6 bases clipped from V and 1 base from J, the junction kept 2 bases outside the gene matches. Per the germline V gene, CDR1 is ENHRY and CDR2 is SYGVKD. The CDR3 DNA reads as TGTGCCATCAGAGGACAGGGGGCATCCTACGAGCAGTACTTC. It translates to CAIRGQGASYEQYF.

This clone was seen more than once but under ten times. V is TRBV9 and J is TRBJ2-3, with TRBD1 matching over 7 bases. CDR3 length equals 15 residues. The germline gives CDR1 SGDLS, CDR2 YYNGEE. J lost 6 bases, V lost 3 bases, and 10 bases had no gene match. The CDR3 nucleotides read TGTGCCAGCAGCGAATCGACAGGGAAGGCGGATACGCAGTATTTT. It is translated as CASSESTGKADTQYF.

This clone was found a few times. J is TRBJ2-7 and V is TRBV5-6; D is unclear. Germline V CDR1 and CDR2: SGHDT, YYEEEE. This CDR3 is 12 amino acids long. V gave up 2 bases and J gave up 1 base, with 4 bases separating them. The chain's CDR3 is CASSFESYEQYF. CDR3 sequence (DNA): TGTGCCAGCAGCTTTGAGTCCTACGAGCAGTACTTC.

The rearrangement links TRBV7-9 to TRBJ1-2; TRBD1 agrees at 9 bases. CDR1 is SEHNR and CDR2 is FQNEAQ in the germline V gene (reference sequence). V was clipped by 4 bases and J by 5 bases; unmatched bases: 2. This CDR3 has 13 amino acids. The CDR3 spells CASSWGQGYGYTF. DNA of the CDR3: TGTGCCAGCAGCTGGGGACAGGGTTATGGCTACACCTTC. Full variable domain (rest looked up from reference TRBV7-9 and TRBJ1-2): DTGVSQNPRHKITKRGQNVTFRCDPISEHNRLYWYRQTLGQGPEFLTYFQNEAQLEKSRLLSDRFSAERPKGSFSTLEIQRTEQGDSAMYLCASSWGQGYGYTFGSGTRLTVV.

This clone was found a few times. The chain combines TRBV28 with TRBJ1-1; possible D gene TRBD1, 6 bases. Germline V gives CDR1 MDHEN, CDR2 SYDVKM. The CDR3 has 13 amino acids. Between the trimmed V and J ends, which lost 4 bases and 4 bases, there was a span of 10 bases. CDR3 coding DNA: TGTGCCAGCAGTTCAGGACAGTCCACTGAAGCTTTCTTT. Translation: CASSSGQSTEAFF.

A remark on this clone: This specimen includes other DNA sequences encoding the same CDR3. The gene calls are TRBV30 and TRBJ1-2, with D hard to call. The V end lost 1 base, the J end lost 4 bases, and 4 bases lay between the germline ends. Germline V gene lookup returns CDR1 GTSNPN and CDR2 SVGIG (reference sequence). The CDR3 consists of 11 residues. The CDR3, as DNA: TGTGCCTGGAGTGCACTCTATGGCTACACCTTC. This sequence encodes CAWSALYGYTF.

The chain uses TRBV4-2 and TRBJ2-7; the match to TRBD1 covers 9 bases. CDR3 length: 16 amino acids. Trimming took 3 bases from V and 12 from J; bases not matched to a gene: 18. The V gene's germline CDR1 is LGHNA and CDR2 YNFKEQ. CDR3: CASSHGPGQGDPRRYF. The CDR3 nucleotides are TGTGCCAGCAGCCATGGTCCGGGACAGGGAGACCCGAGGAGGTACTTC.

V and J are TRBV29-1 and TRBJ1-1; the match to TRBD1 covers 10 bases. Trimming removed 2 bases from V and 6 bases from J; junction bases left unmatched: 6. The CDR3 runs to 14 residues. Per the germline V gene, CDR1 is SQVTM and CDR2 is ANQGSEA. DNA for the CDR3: TGCAGCGTTGAACCGGGACAGGGGCGCCCTGAAGCTTTCTTT. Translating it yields CSVEPGQGRPEAFF.

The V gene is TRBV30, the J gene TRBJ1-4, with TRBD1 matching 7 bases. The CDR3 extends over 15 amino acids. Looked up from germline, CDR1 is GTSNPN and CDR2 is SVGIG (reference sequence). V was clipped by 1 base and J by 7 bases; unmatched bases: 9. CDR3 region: CAWSGRQGMGEKLFF. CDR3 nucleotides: TGTGCCTGGAGTGGCCGACAGGGAATGGGTGAAAAACTGTTTTTT. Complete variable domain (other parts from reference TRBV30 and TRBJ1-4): SQTIHQWPATLVQPVGSPLSLECTVEGTSNPNLYWYRQAAGRGLQLLFYSVGIGQISSEVPQNLSASRPQDRQFILSSKKLLLSDSGFYLCAWSGRQGMGEKLFFGSGTQLSVL.

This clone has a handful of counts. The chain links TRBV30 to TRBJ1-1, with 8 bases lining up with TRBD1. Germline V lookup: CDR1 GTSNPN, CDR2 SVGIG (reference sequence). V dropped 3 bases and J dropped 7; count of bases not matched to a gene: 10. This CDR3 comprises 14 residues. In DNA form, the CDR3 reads TGTGCCTGGAGGCCCCAGGGGGCGCAGGGTGAAGCTTTCTTT. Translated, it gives CAWRPQGAQGEAFF.

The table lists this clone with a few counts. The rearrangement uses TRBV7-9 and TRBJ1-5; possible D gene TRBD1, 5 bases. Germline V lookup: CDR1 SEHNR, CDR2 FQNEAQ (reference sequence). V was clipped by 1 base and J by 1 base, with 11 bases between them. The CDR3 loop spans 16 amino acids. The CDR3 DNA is TGTGCCAGCAGCTTAGGGGGGGGTAGGAGCAATCAGCCCCAGCATTTT. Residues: CASSLGGGRSNQPQHF.

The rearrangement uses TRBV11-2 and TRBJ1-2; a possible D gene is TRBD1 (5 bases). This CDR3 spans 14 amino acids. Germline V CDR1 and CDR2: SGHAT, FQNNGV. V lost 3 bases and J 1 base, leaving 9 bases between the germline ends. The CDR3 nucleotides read TGTGCCAGCAGCTTCGGGGGTTTTAACTATGGCTACACCTTC. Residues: CASSFGGFNYGYTF.

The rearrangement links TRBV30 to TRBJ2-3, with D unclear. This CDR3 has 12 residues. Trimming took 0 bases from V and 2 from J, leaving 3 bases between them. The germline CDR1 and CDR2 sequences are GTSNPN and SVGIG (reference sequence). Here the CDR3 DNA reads TGTGCCTGGAGTGTACTCACAGATACGCAGTATTTT. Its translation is CAWSVLTDTQYF.

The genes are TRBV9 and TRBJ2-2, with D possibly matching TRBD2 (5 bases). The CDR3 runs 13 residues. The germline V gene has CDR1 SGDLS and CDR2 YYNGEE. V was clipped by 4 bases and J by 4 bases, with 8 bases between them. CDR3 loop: CASSFGGTGELFF. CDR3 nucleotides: TGTGCCAGCAGCTTCGGAGGCACCGGGGAGCTGTTTTTT.

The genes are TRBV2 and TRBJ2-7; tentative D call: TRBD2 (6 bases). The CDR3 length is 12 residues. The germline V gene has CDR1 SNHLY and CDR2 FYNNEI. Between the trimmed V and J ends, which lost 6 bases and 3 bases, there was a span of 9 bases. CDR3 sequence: CASSLASYEQYF. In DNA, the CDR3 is TGTGCCAGCAGCCTAGCGAGCTACGAGCAGTACTTC.

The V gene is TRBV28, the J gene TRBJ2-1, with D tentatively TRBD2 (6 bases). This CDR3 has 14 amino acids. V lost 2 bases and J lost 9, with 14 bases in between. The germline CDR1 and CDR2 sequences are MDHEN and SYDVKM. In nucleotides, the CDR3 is TGTGCCAGCAGTTTAGGCGGACTGGGGGGTGAGCAGTTCTTC. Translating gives CASSLGGLGGEQFF.